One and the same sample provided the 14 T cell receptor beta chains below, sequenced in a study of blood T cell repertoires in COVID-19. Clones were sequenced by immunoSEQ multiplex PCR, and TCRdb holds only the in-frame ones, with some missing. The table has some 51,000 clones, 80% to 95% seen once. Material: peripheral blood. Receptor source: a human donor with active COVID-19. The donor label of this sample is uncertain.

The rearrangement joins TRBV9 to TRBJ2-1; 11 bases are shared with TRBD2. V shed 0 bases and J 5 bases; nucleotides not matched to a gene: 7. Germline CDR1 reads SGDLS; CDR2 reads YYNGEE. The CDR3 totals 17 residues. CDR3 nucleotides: TGTGCCAGCAGCGTAGTTAGCGGGGGGGCCAGCGACAATGAGCAGTTCTTC. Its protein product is CASSVVSGGASDNEQFF.

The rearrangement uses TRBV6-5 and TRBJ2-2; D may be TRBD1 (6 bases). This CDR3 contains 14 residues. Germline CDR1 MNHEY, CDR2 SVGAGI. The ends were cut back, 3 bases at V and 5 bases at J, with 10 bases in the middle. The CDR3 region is CASSYHGQTGELFF. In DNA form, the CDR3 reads TGTGCCAGCAGTTATCATGGACAGACCGGGGAGCTGTTTTTT.

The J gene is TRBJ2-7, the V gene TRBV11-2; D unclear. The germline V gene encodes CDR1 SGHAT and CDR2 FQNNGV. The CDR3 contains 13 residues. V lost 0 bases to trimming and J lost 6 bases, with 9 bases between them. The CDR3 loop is CASSLEPSGEQYV. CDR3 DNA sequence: TGTGCCAGCAGCTTAGAGCCTTCCGGCGAGCAGTACGTC.

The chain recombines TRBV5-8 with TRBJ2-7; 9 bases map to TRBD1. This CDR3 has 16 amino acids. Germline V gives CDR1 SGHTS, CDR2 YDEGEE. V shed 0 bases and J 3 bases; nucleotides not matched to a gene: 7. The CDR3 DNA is TGTGCCAGCAGCTTGGCCCTCGGGACAGGGTACTACGAGCAGTACTTC. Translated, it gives CASSLALGTGYYEQYF.

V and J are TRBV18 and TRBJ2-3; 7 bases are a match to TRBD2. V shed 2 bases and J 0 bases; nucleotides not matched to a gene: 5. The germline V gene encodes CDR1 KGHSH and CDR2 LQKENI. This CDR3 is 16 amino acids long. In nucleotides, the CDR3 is TGTGCCAGCTCACCAGGCGGGAGATTTAGCACAGATACGCAGTATTTT. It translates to CASSPGGRFSTDTQYF.

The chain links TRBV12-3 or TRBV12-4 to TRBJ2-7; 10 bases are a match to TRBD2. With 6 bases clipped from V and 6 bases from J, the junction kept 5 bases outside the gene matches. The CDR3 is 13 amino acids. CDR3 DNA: TGTGCCAGCAGGCCTAGCGGGAGTGGCGAGCAGTACTTC. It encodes CASRPSGSGEQYF.

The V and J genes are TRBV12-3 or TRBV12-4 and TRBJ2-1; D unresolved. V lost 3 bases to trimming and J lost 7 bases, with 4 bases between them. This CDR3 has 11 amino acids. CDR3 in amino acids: CASSLANEQFF. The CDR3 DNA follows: TGTGCCAGCAGTTTGGCTAATGAGCAGTTCTTC.

The CDR3 loop is CASSLLPGAEQYF. The CDR3 region has the DNA TGTGCCAGCAGCCTTCTACCGGGAGCCGAGCAGTACTTC. The chain carries TRBV14 and TRBJ2-7; possible D gene TRBD2, 6 bases. CDR3 length: 13 amino acids. Trimming took 4 bases from V and 6 from J, leaving 13 bases between them. Germline values: CDR1 SGHDN, CDR2 FVKESK.

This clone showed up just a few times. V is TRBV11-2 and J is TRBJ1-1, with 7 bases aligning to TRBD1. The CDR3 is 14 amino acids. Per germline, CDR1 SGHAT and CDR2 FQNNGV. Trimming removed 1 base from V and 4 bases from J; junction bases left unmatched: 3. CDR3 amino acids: CASSLGQGGTEAFF. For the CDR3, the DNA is TGTGCCAGCAGCTTAGGACAGGGAGGCACTGAAGCTTTCTTT.

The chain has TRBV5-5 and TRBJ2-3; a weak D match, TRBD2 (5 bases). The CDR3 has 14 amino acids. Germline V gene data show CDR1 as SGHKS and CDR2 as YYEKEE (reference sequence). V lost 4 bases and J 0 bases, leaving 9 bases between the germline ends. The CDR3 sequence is CASSLSGSTDTQYF. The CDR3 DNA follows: TGTGCCAGCAGCCTGAGCGGAAGCACAGATACGCAGTATTTT.

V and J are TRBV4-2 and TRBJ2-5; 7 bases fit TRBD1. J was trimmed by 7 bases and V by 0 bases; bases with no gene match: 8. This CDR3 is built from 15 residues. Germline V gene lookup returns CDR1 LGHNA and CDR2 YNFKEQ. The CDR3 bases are TGTGCCAGCAGCCAAGATCAGCAGGGGGATTGGACCCAGTACTTC. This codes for CASSQDQQGDWTQYF.

CDR3 region: CASSSRDTTEAFF. CDR3 nucleotide sequence: TGTGCCAGCAGCTCCAGGGATACCACTGAAGCTTTCTTT. V is TRBV3-1 (or the pseudogene TRBV3-2) and J is TRBJ1-1, with D possibly being TRBD1 (5 bases). V gave up 5 bases and J gave up 4 bases, with 11 bases separating them. Germline V gene data show CDR1 as LGHDT and CDR2 as YNNKEL (reference sequence). The CDR3 is 13 amino acids.

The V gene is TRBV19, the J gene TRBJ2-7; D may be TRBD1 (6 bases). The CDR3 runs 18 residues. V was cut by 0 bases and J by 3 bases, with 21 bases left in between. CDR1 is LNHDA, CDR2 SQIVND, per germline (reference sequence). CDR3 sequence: CASSIDLPGHPFLYEQYF. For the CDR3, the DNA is TGTGCCAGTAGTATAGATCTTCCGGGACACCCTTTTCTCTACGAGCAGTACTTC.

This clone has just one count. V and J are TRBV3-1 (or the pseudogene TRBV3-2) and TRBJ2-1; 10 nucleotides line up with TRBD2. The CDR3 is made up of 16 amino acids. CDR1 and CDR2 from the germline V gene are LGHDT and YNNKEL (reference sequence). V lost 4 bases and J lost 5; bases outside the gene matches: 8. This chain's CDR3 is CASSPTGTSENNEQFF. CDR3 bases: TGTGCCAGCAGCCCTACCGGGACTAGCGAAAACAATGAGCAGTTCTTC.